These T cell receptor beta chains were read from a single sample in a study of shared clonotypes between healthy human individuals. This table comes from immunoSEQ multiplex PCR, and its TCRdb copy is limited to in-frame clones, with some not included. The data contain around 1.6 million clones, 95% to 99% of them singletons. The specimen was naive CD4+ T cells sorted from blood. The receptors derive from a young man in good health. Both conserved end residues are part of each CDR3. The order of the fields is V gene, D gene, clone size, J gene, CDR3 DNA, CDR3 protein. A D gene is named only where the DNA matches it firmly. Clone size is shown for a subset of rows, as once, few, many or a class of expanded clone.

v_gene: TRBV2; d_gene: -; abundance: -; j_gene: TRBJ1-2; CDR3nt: TGTGCCAGCAGTGAAAGGGGGACACCGTACTATGGCTACACCTTC; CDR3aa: CASSERGTPYYGYTF
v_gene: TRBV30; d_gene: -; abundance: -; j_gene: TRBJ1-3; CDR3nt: TGTGCCTGGAGTGTGCTTCCAAGGATAGGAAACACCATATATTTT; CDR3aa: CAWSVLPRIGNTIYF
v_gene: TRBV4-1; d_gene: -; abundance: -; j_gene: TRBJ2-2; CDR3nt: TGCGCCAGCAGCCCCCAAGGGCGAGGGACCGGGGAGCTGTTTTTT; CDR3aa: CASSPQGRGTGELFF
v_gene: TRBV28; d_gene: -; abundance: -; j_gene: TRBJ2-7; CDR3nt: TGTGCCAGCAGTTCCTCTCCAGTCTACGAGCAGTACTTC; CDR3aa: CASSSSPVYEQYF
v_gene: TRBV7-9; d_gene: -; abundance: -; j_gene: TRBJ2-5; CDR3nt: TGTGCCAGCAGCCCGAGTCTTAGGTGGTACTTC; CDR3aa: CASSPSLRWYF
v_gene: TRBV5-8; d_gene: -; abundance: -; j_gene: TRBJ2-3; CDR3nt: TGTGCCAGCAGCTTCGACGATACAGATACGCAGTATTTT; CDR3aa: CASSFDDTDTQYF
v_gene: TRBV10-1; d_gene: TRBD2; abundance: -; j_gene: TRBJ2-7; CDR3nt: TGCGCCAGCAGTGATAGGGGTAGCGGGAGCGACGAGCAGTACTTC; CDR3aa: CASSDRGSGSDEQYF
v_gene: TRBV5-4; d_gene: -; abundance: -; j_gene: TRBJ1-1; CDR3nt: TGTGCCAGCAGCTCAGGTTCGGGGACTGAAGCTTTCTTT; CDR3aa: CASSSGSGTEAFF
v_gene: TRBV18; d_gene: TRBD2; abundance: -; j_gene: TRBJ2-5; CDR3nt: TGTGCCAGCTCACCACCGGCGACTAGCGGGTGGGAGACCCAGTACTTC; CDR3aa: CASSPPATSGWETQYF
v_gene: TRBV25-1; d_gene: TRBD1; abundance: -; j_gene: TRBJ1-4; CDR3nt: TGTGCCAGCAGTGGCCCCGACAGGGGGAATGAAAAACTGTTTTTT; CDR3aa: CASSGPDRGNEKLFF
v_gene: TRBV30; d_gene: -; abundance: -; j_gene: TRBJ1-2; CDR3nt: TGTGCCTGGAGAGTACAGGGAGGCGGCTATGGCTACACCTTC; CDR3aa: CAWRVQGGGYGYTF
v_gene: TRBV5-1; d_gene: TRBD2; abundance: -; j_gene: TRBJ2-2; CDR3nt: TGCGCCAGCAGCTTGAGTGGCGGGAGCGACACCGGGGAGCTGTTTTTT; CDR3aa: CASSLSGGSDTGELFF
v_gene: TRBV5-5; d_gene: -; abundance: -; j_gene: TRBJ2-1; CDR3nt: TGTGCCAGCTGTGGACAGACCGATGAGCAGTTCTTC; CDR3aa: CASCGQTDEQFF
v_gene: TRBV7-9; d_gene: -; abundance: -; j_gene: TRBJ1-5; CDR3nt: TGTGCCAGCAGCTTAGGCAGGGATAGCAATCAGCCCCAGCATTTT; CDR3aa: CASSLGRDSNQPQHF
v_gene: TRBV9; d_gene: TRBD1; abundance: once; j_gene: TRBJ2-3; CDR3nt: TGTGCCAGCAGCGTATGGACAGGGGGAGGAGATACGCAGTATTTT; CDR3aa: CASSVWTGGGDTQYF
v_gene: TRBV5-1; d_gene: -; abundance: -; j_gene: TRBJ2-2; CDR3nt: TGCGCCAGCAGCTTGGCCTCTTCTACCGGGGAGCTGTTTTTT; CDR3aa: CASSLASSTGELFF
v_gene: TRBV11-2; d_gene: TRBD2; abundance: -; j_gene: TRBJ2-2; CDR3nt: TGTGCCAGCAGCCCCTCGGGACTAGCGGGAGGCACCGGGGAGCTGTTTTTT; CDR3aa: CASSPSGLAGGTGELFF
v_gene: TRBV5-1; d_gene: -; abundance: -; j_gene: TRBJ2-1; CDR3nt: TGCGCCAGCAGCTTAGCGGCCATCGGTTACAATGAGCAGTTCTTC; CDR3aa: CASSLAAIGYNEQFF
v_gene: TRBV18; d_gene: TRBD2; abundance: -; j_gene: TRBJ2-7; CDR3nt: TGTGCCAGCTCCTCCAGCGGGAGCCCCTACGAGCAGTACTTC; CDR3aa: CASSSSGSPYEQYF
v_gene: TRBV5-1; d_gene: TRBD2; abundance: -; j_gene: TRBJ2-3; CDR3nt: TGCGCCAGCAGCAAACTAGCGGGAGGGTCAGATACGCAGTATTTT; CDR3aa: CASSKLAGGSDTQYF
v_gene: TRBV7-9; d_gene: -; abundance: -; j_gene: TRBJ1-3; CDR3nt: TGTGCCAGCAGCCAAGGAAGGGGTGACACCATATATTTT; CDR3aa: CASSQGRGDTIYF
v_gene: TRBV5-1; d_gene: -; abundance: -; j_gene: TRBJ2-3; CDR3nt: TGCGCCAGCAGCTCCCAGGGACCTAGCACAGATACGCAGTATTTT; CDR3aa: CASSSQGPSTDTQYF
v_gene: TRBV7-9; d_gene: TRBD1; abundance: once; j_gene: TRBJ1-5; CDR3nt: TGTGCCAGCAGCTTGGGGGACAGTGATAATCAGCCCCAGCATTTT; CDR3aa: CASSLGDSDNQPQHF
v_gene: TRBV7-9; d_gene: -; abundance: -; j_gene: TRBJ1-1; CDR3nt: TGTGCCACGTGGGGTGTGAACACTGAAGCTTTCTTT; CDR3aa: CATWGVNTEAFF
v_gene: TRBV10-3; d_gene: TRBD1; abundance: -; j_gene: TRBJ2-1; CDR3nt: TGTGCCAGCTCGGGACAGGGACTCAATGAGCAGTTCTTC; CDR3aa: CASSGQGLNEQFF
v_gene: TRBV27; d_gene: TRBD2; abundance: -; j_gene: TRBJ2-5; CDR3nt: TGTGCCAGCAGTCCTCGACTAGCGGGATATGAGACCCAGTACTTC; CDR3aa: CASSPRLAGYETQYF
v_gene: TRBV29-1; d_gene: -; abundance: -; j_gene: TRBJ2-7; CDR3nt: TGCAGCGTTGACAGGGCGTTAGTGGAGCAGTACTTC; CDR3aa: CSVDRALVEQYF
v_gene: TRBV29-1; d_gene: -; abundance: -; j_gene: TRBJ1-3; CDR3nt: TGCAGCGTCCCGAGCCTCTCTGGAAACACCATATATTTT; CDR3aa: CSVPSLSGNTIYF
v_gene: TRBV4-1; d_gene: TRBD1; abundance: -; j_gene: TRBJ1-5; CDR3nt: TGCGCCAGCAGCCAAGATCTCGGGGACAGGGGGCGTCAGCCCCAGCATTTT; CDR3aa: CASSQDLGDRGRQPQHF
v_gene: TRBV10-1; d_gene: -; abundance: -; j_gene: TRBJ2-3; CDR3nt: TGCGCCAGCATATTTCGGGGCAGCCGCACAGATACGCAGTATTTT; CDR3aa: CASIFRGSRTDTQYF
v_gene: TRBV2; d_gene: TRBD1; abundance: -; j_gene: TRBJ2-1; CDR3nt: TGTGCCAGCAGTGAAGCACAGGGGATTCGGTTCTTC; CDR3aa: CASSEAQGIRFF
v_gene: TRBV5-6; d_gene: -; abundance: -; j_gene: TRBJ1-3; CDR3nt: TGTGCCAGCACCGCGGAGGGCTCTGGAAACACCATATATTTT; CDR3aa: CASTAEGSGNTIYF
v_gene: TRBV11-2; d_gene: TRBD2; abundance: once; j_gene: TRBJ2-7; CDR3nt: TGTGCCAGCACCCTTGGTAGCGGGAGTTTGGGAGCCTACGAGCAGTACTTC; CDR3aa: CASTLGSGSLGAYEQYF
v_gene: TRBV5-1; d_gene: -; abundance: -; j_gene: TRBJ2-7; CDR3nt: TGCGCCAGCAGCTTGAGGGCAGAAAACTCCTACGAGCAGTACTTC; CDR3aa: CASSLRAENSYEQYF
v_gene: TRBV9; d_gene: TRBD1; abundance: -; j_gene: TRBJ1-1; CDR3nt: TGTGCCAGCAGCGCGAGGGACAGGGGGTCGAGTGCTGAAGCTTTCTTT; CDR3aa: CASSARDRGSSAEAFF
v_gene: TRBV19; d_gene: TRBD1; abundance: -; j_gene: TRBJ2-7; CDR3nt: TGTGCCAGTAGACTTACAGGGGGCATGAACCACGAGCAGTACTTC; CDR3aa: CASRLTGGMNHEQYF
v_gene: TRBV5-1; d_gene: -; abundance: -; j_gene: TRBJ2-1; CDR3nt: TGCGCCAGCAGGAACACCTACAATGAGCAGTTCTTC; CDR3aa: CASRNTYNEQFF
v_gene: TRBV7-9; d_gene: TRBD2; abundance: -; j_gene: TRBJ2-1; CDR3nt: TGTGCCAGCAGCTTAGCGCCAGCGGGGGATCGTTACAATGAGCAGTTCTTC; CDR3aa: CASSLAPAGDRYNEQFF
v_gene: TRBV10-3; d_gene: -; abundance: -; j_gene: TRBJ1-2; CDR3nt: TGTGCCATCAGTGAGAATCTATCGACGGCCTATGGCTACACCTTC; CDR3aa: CAISENLSTAYGYTF
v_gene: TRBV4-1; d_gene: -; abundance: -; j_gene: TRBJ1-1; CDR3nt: TGCGCCAGCAGCCAAGTTGGAAGGGGGTTTGAAGCTTTCTTT; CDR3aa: CASSQVGRGFEAFF
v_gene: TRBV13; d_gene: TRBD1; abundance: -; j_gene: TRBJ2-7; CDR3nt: TGTGCCAGCAGCTTAAGGGCAGGGGGCGTCGAGCAGTACTTC; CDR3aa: CASSLRAGGVEQYF
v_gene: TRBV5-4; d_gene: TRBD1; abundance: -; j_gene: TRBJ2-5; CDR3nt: TGTGCCAGCAGCCCCCAGGGACAGGGGGAGACCCAGTACTTC; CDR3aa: CASSPQGQGETQYF
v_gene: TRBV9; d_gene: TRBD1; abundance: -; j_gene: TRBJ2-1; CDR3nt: TGTGCCAGCAGCGAGAAGGGACAGGGGTACAATGAGCAGTTCTTC; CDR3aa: CASSEKGQGYNEQFF
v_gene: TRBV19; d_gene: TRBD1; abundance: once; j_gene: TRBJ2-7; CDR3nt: TGTGCCAGTAGTATCCAAACCGGGACAGGGGTATCCGAGCAGTACTTC; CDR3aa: CASSIQTGTGVSEQYF
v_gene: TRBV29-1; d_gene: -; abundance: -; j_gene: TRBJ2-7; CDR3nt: TGCAGCGTAGCCTCGGATCTCAGCGCCTACGAGCAGTACTTC; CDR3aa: CSVASDLSAYEQYF
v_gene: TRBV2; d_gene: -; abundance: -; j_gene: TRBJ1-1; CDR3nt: TGTGCCAGCAGTCTCTACCCCCCTGAAGCTTTCTTT; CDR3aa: CASSLYPPEAFF
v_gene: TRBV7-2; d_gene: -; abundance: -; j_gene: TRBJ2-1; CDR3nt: TGTGCCAGCAGCTTAAGGGACACCACCGAGCAGTTCTTC; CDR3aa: CASSLRDTTEQFF
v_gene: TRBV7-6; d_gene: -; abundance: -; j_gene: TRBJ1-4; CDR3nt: TGTGCCAGCAGCTACAACGAGGGCGAGAATGAAAAACTGTTTTTT; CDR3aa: CASSYNEGENEKLFF
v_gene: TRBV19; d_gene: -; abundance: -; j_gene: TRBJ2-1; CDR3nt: TGTGCCAGTAGTATAATGCGGGGTGAGCAGTTCTTC; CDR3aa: CASSIMRGEQFF
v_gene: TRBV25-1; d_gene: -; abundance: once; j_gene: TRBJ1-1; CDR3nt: TGTGCCAGCAGTGACCGACAGAACACTGAAGCTTTCTTT; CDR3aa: CASSDRQNTEAFF
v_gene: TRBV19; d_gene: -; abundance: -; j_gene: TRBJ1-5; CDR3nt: TGTGCCAGTAGTATAGCAGGGGCCAGGACGATTTGGGGCAATCAGCCCCAGCATTTT; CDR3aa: CASSIAGARTIWGNQPQHF
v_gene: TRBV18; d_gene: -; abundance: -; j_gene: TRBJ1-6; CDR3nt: TGTGCCAGCTCACCACCGTCGGGCTCCTATAATTCACCCCTCCACTTT; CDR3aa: CASSPPSGSYNSPLHF
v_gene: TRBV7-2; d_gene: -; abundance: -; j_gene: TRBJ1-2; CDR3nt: TGTGCCAGCAGCTTAATTCGGGGGACTAACTATGGCTACACCTTC; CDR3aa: CASSLIRGTNYGYTF
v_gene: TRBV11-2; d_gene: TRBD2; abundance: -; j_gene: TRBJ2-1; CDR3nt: TGTGCCAGCAGCCCAACCCCGGGACTAGCGGGAGGGTCGTGGAATGAGCAGTTCTTC; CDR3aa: CASSPTPGLAGGSWNEQFF
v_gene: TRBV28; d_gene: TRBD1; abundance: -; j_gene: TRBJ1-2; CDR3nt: TGTGCCAGCAGCAACCTCCGGGACAGGGACAGTCACTATGGCTACACCTTC; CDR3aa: CASSNLRDRDSHYGYTF
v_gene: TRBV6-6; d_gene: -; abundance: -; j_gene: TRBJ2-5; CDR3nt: TGTGCCAGCAGTTACGGTACAAAAGAGACCCAGTACTTC; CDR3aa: CASSYGTKETQYF
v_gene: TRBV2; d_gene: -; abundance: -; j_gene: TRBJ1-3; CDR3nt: TGTGCCAGCAGTGCGGCAGGGGCTTTCGGAAACACCATATATTTT; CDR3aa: CASSAAGAFGNTIYF
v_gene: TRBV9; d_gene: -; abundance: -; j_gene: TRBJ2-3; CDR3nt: TGTGCCAGCAGCCTCAGAGACTACACAGATACGCAGTATTTT; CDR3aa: CASSLRDYTDTQYF
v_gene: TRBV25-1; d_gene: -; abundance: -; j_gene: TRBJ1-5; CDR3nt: TGTGCCAGCAGTGCCACAGGGCTGGGCAATCAGCCCCAGCATTTT; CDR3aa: CASSATGLGNQPQHF